A selection of T cell receptor beta chains follows, all from one sample in a study of blood T cell repertoires in COVID-19. Produced via immunoSEQ multiplex PCR; TCRdb's table is partial and in-frame only. This table holds 150,000 to 190,000 clones, 70% to 90% found once. Input material: peripheral blood. Receptor source: an older woman with COVID-19, enrolled during active disease. Both conserved end residues are part of each CDR3. A D gene is named only where the DNA matches it firmly. Part of the rows lack a size; the others show once, few, many or a class for expanded clones.

cdr3_nt cdr3_aa j_call v_call d_call clone_size
TGTGCCAGCAGCCGGGGTGGCAATGAGCAGTTCTTC CASSRGGNEQFF TRBJ2-1 TRBV13 NA NA
TGTGCCAGCAGTCAATTTTCAGGGGACAGGGTCACAGATACGCAGTATTTT CASSQFSGDRVTDTQYF TRBJ2-3 TRBV7-9 TRBD1 few
TGTGCCAGCAGCGGCGACAGGGCTAGCTCCTACGAGCAGTACTTC CASSGDRASSYEQYF TRBJ2-7 TRBV7-2 TRBD1 NA
TGCAGCGTTGAAGAAAGTGGCCTAGCGGGAGTGGGCTACGAGCAGTACTTC CSVEESGLAGVGYEQYF TRBJ2-7 TRBV29-1 TRBD2 NA
TGCGCCAGCAGCTATTACAGGATGAGCTCTGGAAACACCATATATTTT CASSYYRMSSGNTIYF TRBJ1-3 TRBV5-1 NA NA
TGTGCCAGCAGCTTAAGCTATGGGCTTTCACCCCTCCACTTT CASSLSYGLSPLHF TRBJ1-6 TRBV7-8 NA NA
TGTGCCAGCAGTAACCCGGGACAGATAGAGACCCAGTACTTC CASSNPGQIETQYF TRBJ2-5 TRBV6-5 TRBD1 NA
TGTGCCAGTAGGGACAGGGCTAATGAAAAACTGTTTTTT CASRDRANEKLFF TRBJ1-4 TRBV19 TRBD1 few
TGTGCCAGCAGCCCCAGGGGTGTAGGGGAAAAACTGTTTTTT CASSPRGVGEKLFF TRBJ1-4 TRBV7-6 NA NA
TGTGCCAGCTCACCACGCGGGAGGGCCGTCGGGGAGCTGTTTTTT CASSPRGRAVGELFF TRBJ2-2 TRBV18 TRBD2 NA
TGTGCCAGCAGCTCATACACTGGACAGGGGGACACAGATACGCAGTATTTT CASSSYTGQGDTDTQYF TRBJ2-3 TRBV5-8 TRBD1 NA
TGTGCCAGCAGCGTACTAGCGGGAGTAGGTCCAGAGACCCAGTACTTC CASSVLAGVGPETQYF TRBJ2-5 TRBV5-5 TRBD2 NA
TGTGCCAGCAGCTTAGACAGTGCCCTTCTTGGAAACACCATATATTTT CASSLDSALLGNTIYF TRBJ1-3 TRBV7-2 NA NA
TGTGCCAGCAGCCTCAGGGGGCGCAGCACTGAAGCTTTCTTT CASSLRGRSTEAFF TRBJ1-1 TRBV7-2 TRBD1 many
TGTGCCAGCAGCTTAGAGTGGGCAGATGAAGCTTTCTTT CASSLEWADEAFF TRBJ1-1 TRBV7-9 NA NA
TGTGCCTGGAGTGTACGTGGGGTGTTATCCCCACAGGGGCGGCCTGAAGCTTTCTTT CAWSVRGVLSPQGRPEAFF TRBJ1-1 TRBV30 TRBD1 NA
TGTGCCAGCACCGGACAGGGGGCGAATACTGGCTACACCTTC CASTGQGANTGYTF TRBJ1-2 TRBV27 TRBD1 NA
TGTGCCAGCAGTCCCCGTGGGGGGGGCTATGGCTACACCTTC CASSPRGGGYGYTF TRBJ1-2 TRBV6-2/TRBV6-3 NA NA
TGTGCTAGTGGTTTTAGCCTGGGTCAGCCCCAGCATTTT CASGFSLGQPQHF TRBJ1-5 TRBV12-5 NA NA
TGTGCCAGCAGTTACGACAGGGGGGTCAGGGAGACCCAGTACTTC CASSYDRGVRETQYF TRBJ2-5 TRBV6-5 TRBD1 NA
TGTGCAAGTCGCTTGTCCGGGACAGGGGTAACTGTACGTTACGAGCAGTACTTC CASRLSGTGVTVRYEQYF TRBJ2-7 TRBV12-2 NA NA
TGCAGCGGTAACAGGGGGCGGACTGAAGCTTTCTTT CSGNRGRTEAFF TRBJ1-1 TRBV29-1 TRBD1 NA
TGTGCCAGCAGCTTAAGAGGACTGCAAGAGACCCAGTACTTC CASSLRGLQETQYF TRBJ2-5 TRBV11-2 NA NA
TGTGCCAGTAGTATAAGGCAGGACAGGGGCTATGGCTACACCTTC CASSIRQDRGYGYTF TRBJ1-2 TRBV19 TRBD1 NA
TGTGCCAGCACCCTGGGACAGGGGGGAAACACCATATATTTT CASTLGQGGNTIYF TRBJ1-3 TRBV6-6 TRBD1 NA
TGTGCCAGCAGCGCCGCCGGGACTAGCATATTCAATGAGCAGTTCTTC CASSAAGTSIFNEQFF TRBJ2-1 TRBV7-6 TRBD2 NA
TGTGCCACCAGTGATCCGGGACAGCAAGCTAACTATGGCTACACCTTC CATSDPGQQANYGYTF TRBJ1-2 TRBV24-1 TRBD1 NA
TGCGCCAGCAGCTTGGACAGGGCTGAGCAGTTCTTC CASSLDRAEQFF TRBJ2-1 TRBV5-1 NA NA
TGTGCCAGCAGCCAAGATATAGCGGGGCCGCAGTTCTTC CASSQDIAGPQFF TRBJ2-1 TRBV4-2 TRBD2 NA
TGTGCCAGCTCACCATTGGCTAGGACTAGCACGTATGAGCAGTTCTTC CASSPLARTSTYEQFF TRBJ2-1 TRBV18 TRBD2 NA
TGTGCCAGCTCACGGAACAGGGGGGATAATGAAAAACTGTTTTTT CASSRNRGDNEKLFF TRBJ1-4 TRBV18 TRBD1 NA
TGTGCCAGCTCCGGCGGGACAGGGGATCAGCCCCAGCATTTT CASSGGTGDQPQHF TRBJ1-5 TRBV18 TRBD1 NA